This record concerns one TCR beta chain sequence. The entry originates in a study of blood T cell repertoires in COVID-19. In the study overall: Italy, Spain and the United States were the sources of the convalescent and acute COVID-19 samples. Sources were T cells, B-cell-depleted T cells, or PBMCs; the material itself was cDNA or gDNA.

In the study's own analysis: Estimation of nucleated cell counts relied on the amplification of reference gene primers. Sequencing was performed with immunoSEQ multiplex PCR; in TCRdb, only in-frame clones are kept and a portion is missing. V and J calls and clone size are as listed in that table; D and trimming were resolved from the DNA. This table holds roughly 49,000 clones, roughly two thirds found once. This TCR came from an older woman with acute or convalescent COVID-19. The sample taken for sequencing was peripheral blood.

The CDR3: CASSPGLAGPYEQYF. The DNA for the CDR3 is TGTGCCAGCAGCCCGGGACTAGCGGGACCCTACGAGCAGTACTTC. The chain couples TRBV6-5 to TRBJ2-7; the match to TRBD2 covers 13 bases. J gave up 2 bases and V 6 bases, and 4 bases lay outside the gene matches. Germline-derived CDR1 and CDR2 are MNHEY and SVGAGI. CDR3 size: 15 residues.